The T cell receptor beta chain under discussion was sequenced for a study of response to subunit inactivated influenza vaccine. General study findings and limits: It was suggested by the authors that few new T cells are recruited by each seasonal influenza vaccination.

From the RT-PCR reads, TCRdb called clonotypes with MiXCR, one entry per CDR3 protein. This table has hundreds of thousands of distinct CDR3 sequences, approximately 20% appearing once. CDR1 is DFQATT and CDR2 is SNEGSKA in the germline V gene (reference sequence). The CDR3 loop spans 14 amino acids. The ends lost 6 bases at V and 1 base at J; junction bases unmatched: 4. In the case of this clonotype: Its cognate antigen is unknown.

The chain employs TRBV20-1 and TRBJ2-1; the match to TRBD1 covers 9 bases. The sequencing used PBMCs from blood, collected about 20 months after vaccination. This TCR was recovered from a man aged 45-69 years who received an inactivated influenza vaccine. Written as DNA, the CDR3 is TGCAGTGCCGTGGACAGGGGATCCTACAATGAGCAGTTCTTC. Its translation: CSAVDRGSYNEQFF.